This T cell receptor beta chain was captured by sequencing in a study of cytomegalovirus exposure and HLA in healthy donors. Overall study results and limits: Being productive about 87% or about 30% of the time was typical of most TCR beta V segments in an earlier analysis. Reportedly, diagnosis of cytomegalovirus status by the classifier showed high specificity and sensitivity. For TCR beta chains, V- and J-gene trimming was later linked to a missense DCLRE1C variant.

The PCR was carried out with 60 Vbeta primers and 13 Jbeta primers. TCRdb's table, derived via immunoSEQ multiplex PCR, lists solely in-frame clones and lacks some. The table records 100,000 to 150,000 clones, roughly 84% of them present only once. The donors gave bone marrow, and they were healthy. This CDR3 is built from 13 residues. Germline lookup yields CDR1 LNHDA and CDR2 SQIVND (reference sequence). V was trimmed by 6 bases and J by 2 bases, leaving 10 bases between them. This clone has only one observation. What it binds is not known. The sequence was obtained from a man aged 50 to 60 in good health and CMV-seronegative. Sequenced sample: PBMCs. This chain joins TRBV19 and TRBJ1-2, with D perhaps TRBD1 (6 bases). In nucleotides, the CDR3 is TGTGCCAGTAGCCTGGGGGCGAACTATGGCTACACCTTC. This encodes CASSLGANYGYTF.